Detailed here is one T cell receptor (beta chain). This specimen comes from a study of blood T cell repertoires in COVID-19. Per the authors' pipeline: Amplification from reference gene primers served as the basis for estimated nucleated cell counts. Measured with immunoSEQ multiplex PCR; TCRdb has only the in-frame clones, and not every one. V and J calls plus clone size are reproduced from that table; the DNA served to infer D and trimming. Here the sample spans some 220,000 clones, roughly nine tenths being singletons. Which cohort a participant joined came from the clinical history participants gave. Two negative PCRs, clearance, or symptom resolution characterized the recovered Cohort 3 donors. The sample comprised PBMCs or T cells enriched from blood (not recorded which). This receptor was taken from a woman aged 25-40 years who had recovered from COVID-19.

The CDR3 is CASSPSTGGYGYTF. The CDR3 nucleotides are TGTGCCAGTAGTCCGTCGACAGGGGGCTATGGCTACACCTTC. J is TRBJ1-2 and V is TRBV19; TRBD1 agrees at 9 bases. The V segment lost 5 bases and the J segment 4 bases; nucleotides outside the gene matches: 5. The CDR3 runs 14 residues. CDR1 LNHDA and CDR2 SQIVND come from the germline V gene (reference sequence).